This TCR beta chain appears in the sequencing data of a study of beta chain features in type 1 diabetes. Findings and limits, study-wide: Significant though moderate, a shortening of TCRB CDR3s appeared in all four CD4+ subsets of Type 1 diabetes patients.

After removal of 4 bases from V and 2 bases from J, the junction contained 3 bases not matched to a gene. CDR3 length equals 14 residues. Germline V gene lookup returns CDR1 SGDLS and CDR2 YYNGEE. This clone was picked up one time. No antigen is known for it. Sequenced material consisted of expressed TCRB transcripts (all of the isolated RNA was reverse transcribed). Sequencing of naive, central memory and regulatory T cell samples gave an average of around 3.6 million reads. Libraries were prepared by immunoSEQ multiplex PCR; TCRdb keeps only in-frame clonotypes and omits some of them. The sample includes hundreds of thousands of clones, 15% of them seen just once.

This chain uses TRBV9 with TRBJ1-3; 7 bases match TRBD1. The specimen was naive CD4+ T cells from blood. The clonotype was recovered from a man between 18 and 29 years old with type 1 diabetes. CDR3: CASSLTGAGNTIYF. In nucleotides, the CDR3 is TGTGCCAGCAGCCTCACAGGGGCTGGAAACACCATATATTTT.